The present TCR beta chain was sequenced within a study of shared clonotypes between healthy human individuals. Study-wide results and limits: For naive CD4 cells, 4% to 6% of clonotypes were shared across a few donors.

As to this clone: Antigen: not known.

Some clones are missing from TCRdb's copy, which holds only in-frame ones; the method was immunoSEQ multiplex PCR. The data hold about 1.1 million clones, with approximately 75% observed a single time. CDR3 length: 14 amino acids. V shed 4 bases and J shed 2 bases, with 9 bases lying between them. From germline, CDR1 is SGHRS and CDR2 YFSETQ. This TCR came from a man between 18 and 35 years old in good health. Some clones in this sample may be carry-over from other donors' samples. The chain carries TRBV5-1 and TRBJ2-2; D not certain. Sequencing was performed on memory CD4+ T cells from PBMCs. Subset described: CD45RA-negative fraction. CDR3 residues: CASSNRPNTGELFF. In nucleotides, the CDR3 is TGCGCCAGCAGCAACAGACCTAACACCGGGGAGCTGTTTTTT.